These 16 T cell receptor beta chains originate from one sample sequenced in a study of blood T cell repertoires in COVID-19. The protocol was immunoSEQ multiplex PCR, while the TCRdb copy is restricted to in-frame clones and leaves out a portion. The sample carries some 460,000 clones, around nine tenths recorded once. The sequenced material came from peripheral blood. The receptors derive from a woman aged 25 to 39 with acute or convalescent COVID-19.

This chain uses TRBV18 with TRBJ1-2; 8 bases agree with TRBD1. V shed 3 bases, J shed 6 bases, and the junction held 9 bases outside the gene matches. CDR1 KGHSH and CDR2 LQKENI come from the germline V gene. The CDR3 spans 15 residues. The CDR3 region is CASSPIGQGGDGYTF. The CDR3 DNA is TGTGCCAGCTCACCGATAGGACAGGGAGGCGATGGCTACACCTTC.

This clone was detected a few times. The genes are TRBV7-9 and TRBJ2-2; 9 bases align to TRBD2. The J segment lost 5 bases and the V segment lost 8 bases, leaving 6 bases of the junction unmatched. CDR3 length equals 14 residues. Germline loops: CDR1 SEHNR, CDR2 FQNEAQ (reference sequence). CDR3 loop: CASQLSGGTGELFF. CDR3 sequence (DNA): TGTGCCAGCCAACTTAGCGGGGGAACCGGGGAGCTGTTTTTT.

The rearrangement links TRBV18 to TRBJ2-7; 7 nucleotides line up with TRBD1. The V gene end was trimmed by 5 bases and the J gene end by 6 bases; junction bases not matched to a gene: 10. The V gene's germline CDR1 is KGHSH and CDR2 LQKENI. The CDR3 is 14 residues long. For the CDR3, the DNA is TGTGCCAGCTCATTCGGACAGGACGCCGGCGAGCAGTACTTC. Translated: CASSFGQDAGEQYF.

This chain connects TRBV10-1 to TRBJ1-2, with TRBD1 as a possible D gene (6 bases). Germline V CDR1 and CDR2: WNHNN, SYGVQD (reference sequence). Trimming cost V 7 bases and J 8 bases, with 14 bases left between them. The CDR3 has 12 amino acids. The CDR3 loop reads CASIFKGEGYTF. The CDR3 nucleotides are TGCGCCAGCATCTTCAAGGGGGAGGGCTACACCTTC.

The chain combines TRBV5-4 with TRBJ2-5; 7 positions agree with TRBD1. The J segment lost 1 base and the V segment lost 3 bases, leaving 9 bases of the junction unmatched. CDR1 is SGHNT, CDR2 YYREEE, per germline (reference sequence). The CDR3 extends over 16 amino acids. The CDR3 region has the DNA TGTGCCAGCAGCTCAAGACAGGGCGGAACCCAAGAGACCCAGTACTTC. It specifies CASSSRQGGTQETQYF.

This rearrangement joins TRBV20-1 to TRBJ1-2, with a possible D match to TRBD1 (5 bases). The germline V gene has CDR1 DFQATT and CDR2 SNEGSKA (reference sequence). Trimming removed 3 bases at V and 8 bases at J, with 19 bases between. The CDR3 is made up of 14 amino acids. The chain's CDR3 is CSASFLGRKGGYTF. In DNA form, the CDR3 reads TGCAGTGCTAGTTTCTTGGGAAGAAAGGGGGGCTACACCTTC.

The rearrangement uses TRBV15 and TRBJ1-3; 10 positions agree with TRBD1. The CDR3 sequence is 21 residues long. V lost 1 base and J lost 1; bases outside the gene matches: 16. Germline lookup yields CDR1 LNHNV and CDR2 YYDKDF (reference sequence). In DNA, the CDR3 is TGTGCCACCAGCAGAGTCCCTTTGGGGACAGGGGCCTTGGGGTCTGGAAACACCATATATTTT. Its translation: CATSRVPLGTGALGSGNTIYF.

This clone was seen only once. The chain recombines TRBV7-2 with TRBJ2-2; 9 bases match TRBD1. V shed 1 base and J 7 bases; nucleotides not matched to a gene: 7. This CDR3 contains 16 residues. Germline V lookup: CDR1 SGHTA, CDR2 FQGNSA. CDR3 coding DNA: TGTGCCAGCAGCTTAGGCGACAGGGGGTTTGACGGGGAGCTGTTTTTT. It encodes CASSLGDRGFDGELFF.

J is TRBJ2-7 and V is TRBV12-5, with TRBD1 matching over 9 bases. V lost 5 bases, J lost 7 bases, and 9 bases stayed unmatched. The CDR3 sequence is 14 residues long. Germline V gives CDR1 LGHNT, CDR2 FRNRAP. CDR3 loop: CASGPRTGVWEQYF. The CDR3 DNA follows: TGTGCTAGTGGTCCAAGGACAGGGGTGTGGGAGCAGTACTTC.

The chain is built from TRBV28 and TRBJ2-7, with 8 bases that match TRBD1. With V trimmed by 4 bases and J by 3 bases, 11 bases remained unmatched. This CDR3 contains 16 residues. The germline gives CDR1 MDHEN, CDR2 SYDVKM. The CDR3 nucleotides read TGTGCCAGCAGTTCCCCCGGTGATACAGGGGGCTACGAGCAGTACTTC. Its protein product is CASSSPGDTGGYEQYF.

The gene calls are TRBV20-1 and TRBJ1-5; D call uncertain. Germline lookup yields CDR1 DFQATT and CDR2 SNEGSKA (reference sequence). V was shortened by 3 bases and J by 1 base, with 4 bases between the two germline ends. CDR3 length: 12 amino acids. CDR3 region: CSASPSNQPQHF. The CDR3 nucleotides are TGCAGTGCTAGTCCGAGCAATCAGCCCCAGCATTTT.

The chain uses TRBV5-1 and TRBJ2-2; TRBD1 matches 10 bases. CDR1 is SGHRS, CDR2 YFSETQ, per germline. V was pared by 3 bases and J by 5 bases, with 4 bases of the junction left unmatched. This CDR3 region has 15 residues. The CDR3 spells CASSSGTGDTGELFF. CDR3 sequence (DNA): TGCGCCAGCAGCTCTGGGACAGGGGATACCGGGGAGCTGTTTTTT.

The V call is TRBV7-3, the J call TRBJ1-6, with 7 bases matching TRBD1. Germline CDR1 is SGHTA and CDR2 is FQGTGA. The CDR3 sequence is 17 residues long. V was clipped by 5 bases and J by 3 bases; unmatched bases: 10. The chain's CDR3 is CASSLDPRDSYNSPLHF. For the CDR3, the DNA is TGTGCCAGCAGCCTCGACCCTCGGGACAGCTATAATTCACCCCTCCACTTT.

The V gene is TRBV6-1, the J gene TRBJ1-2; D might be TRBD1 (5 bases). This CDR3 is 13 amino acids long. Germline V lookup: CDR1 MNHNS, CDR2 SASEGT. V dropped 3 bases and J dropped 5 bases, with 10 bases sitting between them. CDR3 DNA sequence: TGTGCCAGCAGTGACAGGGTCGGGTATGGCTACACCTTC. It specifies CASSDRVGYGYTF.

This clone has a handful of counts. The chain combines TRBV2 with TRBJ2-1, with 7 positions matching TRBD1. The CDR3 totals 13 residues. Looked up from germline, CDR1 is SNHLY and CDR2 is FYNNEI. The V gene end was trimmed by 4 bases and the J gene end by 8 bases; junction bases not matched to a gene: 5. The CDR3 bases are TGTGCCAGCAGTGTTGCCACAGGGGATGAGCAGTTCTTC. This encodes CASSVATGDEQFF.

This clone showed up just once. V gene TRBV6-5 combines with J gene TRBJ2-7; the D gene is possibly TRBD2 (5 bases). The V gene lost 0 bases and the J gene lost 5 bases, with 8 bases spanning the gap. In germline, CDR1 is MNHEY, CDR2 SVGAGI. The CDR3 contains 13 residues. CDR3 in DNA: TGTGCCAGCAGTTACTCGACCGGGGACGAGCAGTACTTC. Translating it yields CASSYSTGDEQYF.